A single sample is the source of the 22 T cell receptor beta chains below, sequenced in a study of OX40 agonist ivuxolimab in advanced cancers. Only in-frame clones appear in the TCRdb table, and some are missing; sequencing was by immunoSEQ multiplex PCR. The sample yields 20,000 to 25,000 clones, just under 85% seen once. Source: CD4+ or CD8+ T cells sorted from blood, taken in a trial of the OX40 agonist ivuxolimab. These receptors all come from an adult with an advanced solid tumor such as melanoma, head and neck, liver or kidney cancer.

The J gene is TRBJ2-5, the V gene TRBV28, with a weak D call TRBD1 (6 bases). The J call is uncertain, as TRBJ2-7 better fits the DNA end. The CDR3 has 13 residues. The germline gives CDR1 MDHEN, CDR2 SYDVKM. This chain's CDR3 is CASSLSGQYEQYF. The CDR3 DNA reads TGTGCCAGCAGTTTATCGGGACAATACGAGCAGTACTTC.

The chain joins TRBV27 to TRBJ2-1, with 13 bases aligning to TRBD2. In germline, CDR1 is MNHEY, CDR2 SMNVEV (reference sequence). There are 17 residues in the CDR3. V dropped 4 bases and J dropped 1; count of bases not matched to a gene: 4. Written as DNA, the CDR3 is TGTGCCAGCAGTTCTCGGACTAGCGGGGGATCCTACAATGAGCAGTTCTTC. This codes for CASSSRTSGGSYNEQFF.

The chain uses TRBV6-6 and TRBJ2-3; no firm D call. Germline V gives CDR1 MNHNY, CDR2 SVGAGI (reference sequence). Trimming cost V 5 bases and J 0 bases, with 12 bases left between them. This CDR3 is 15 amino acids long. The CDR3 loop reads CASSDGFSSTDTQYF. The CDR3 coding sequence is TGTGCCAGCAGTGACGGATTTAGTAGCACAGATACGCAGTATTTT.

The chain employs TRBV10-3 and TRBJ1-1; D ambiguous. Trimming shortened V by 4 bases and J by 1 base, and 4 bases separated the two germline ends. This CDR3 comprises 12 residues. Germline CDR1 is ENHRY and CDR2 is SYGVKD. CDR3 nucleotide sequence: TGTGCCATCAGTGTTGGGAACACTGAAGCTTTCTTT. This sequence encodes CAISVGNTEAFF.

The genes are TRBV27 and TRBJ2-1, with 9 bases lining up with TRBD2. CDR3 length: 15 residues. CDR1 and CDR2 (germline): MNHEY, SMNVEV (reference sequence). After removal of 8 bases from V and 6 bases from J, the junction contained 11 bases not matched to a gene. The CDR3 sequence is CASALAIAGANEQFF. CDR3 nucleotides: TGTGCCAGCGCGCTAGCTATAGCGGGGGCCAATGAGCAGTTCTTC.

Concerning this clone itself: This CDR3 fails to terminate in the conserved phenylalanine or tryptophan, so it likely reflects a read error. The DNA is left out, because the CDR3 cannot be placed on it with certainty; the CDR3 is given as TCRdb lists it. This chain uses TRBV29-1 with TRBJ1-1. The germline gives CDR1 SQVTM, CDR2 ANQGSEA. The CDR3 is 10 amino acids in total, end residues counted. The CDR3 region is CSVAGGDSEV.

The chain is built from TRBV5-1 and TRBJ2-7; no definite D call. The CDR3 sequence is 13 residues long. Germline V gene lookup returns CDR1 SGHRS and CDR2 YFSETQ. V was shortened by 3 bases and J by 4 bases, with 11 bases between the two germline ends. DNA of the CDR3: TGCGCCAGCAGCTCCTCACCACTTTACGAGCAGTACTTC. Translating it yields CASSSSPLYEQYF.

The V and J genes are TRBV14 and TRBJ1-6; 7 bases map to TRBD1. V was clipped by 0 bases and J by 3 bases; unmatched bases: 8. Germline CDR1 SGHDN, CDR2 FVKESK. The CDR3 is 18 amino acids. The CDR3 DNA reads as TGTGCCAGCAGCCAAGATAAGGGACAGACGGTCTATAATTCACCCCTCCACTTT. Protein product: CASSQDKGQTVYNSPLHF.

The chain recombines TRBV19 with TRBJ1-2, with 7 bases that match TRBD1. V shed 7 bases, J shed 2 bases, and the junction held 10 bases outside the gene matches. Germline-derived CDR1 and CDR2 are LNHDA and SQIVND (reference sequence). The CDR3 runs 15 residues. The CDR3 region has the DNA TGTGCCAGTATTCGGGAAGAGGGGGCAAACTATGGCTACACCTTC. This sequence encodes CASIREEGANYGYTF.

The gene calls are TRBV6-5 and TRBJ1-5, with unresolved D. Per germline, CDR1 MNHEY and CDR2 SVGAGI. The CDR3 loop spans 13 amino acids. Trimming took off 7 bases at V and 6 bases at J, with 13 bases between the two ends. CDR3 loop: CASTPGRGQPQHF. The DNA of the CDR3 is TGTGCCAGCACCCCAGGCCGGGGTCAGCCCCAGCATTTT.

V gene TRBV28 combines with J gene TRBJ1-1; tentatively, D is TRBD1 (5 bases). There are 15 residues in the CDR3. Germline V CDR1 and CDR2: MDHEN, SYDVKM. V was clipped by 5 bases and J by 2 bases, with 15 bases between them. CDR3 in DNA: TGTGCCAGCAGTCCCCCCCGGGACGAAAACACTGAAGCTTTCTTT. Translation gives CASSPPRDENTEAFF.

This clone occurred once. The chain has TRBV7-8 and TRBJ2-3; tentatively, D is TRBD2 (5 bases). Germline CDR1 and CDR2: SGHVS and FQNEAQ. V was shortened by 1 base and J by 6 bases, with 8 bases between the two germline ends. The CDR3 has 13 residues. CDR3: CASSLGTGDTQYF. In DNA, the CDR3 is TGTGCCAGCAGCTTAGGTACGGGGGATACGCAGTATTTT.

The chain combines TRBV11-3 with TRBJ1-1, with 9 nucleotides matching TRBD1. The CDR3 consists of 15 residues. V was clipped by 5 bases and J by 5 bases; unmatched bases: 9. CDR1 is SGHNT, CDR2 YENEEA, per germline. DNA for the CDR3: TGTGCCAGCAGCCCAACCGGGACAGGGAGAACTGAAGCTTTCTTT. Translating it yields CASSPTGTGRTEAFF.

The V gene is TRBV6-1, the J gene TRBJ1-5, with a weak D call TRBD1 (5 bases). The CDR3 has 15 residues. V lost 6 bases, J lost 0 bases, and 12 bases lay in between. Germline V gene data show CDR1 as MNHNS and CDR2 as SASEGT. The CDR3 nucleotides are TGTGCCAGCAGAGAGGGACGGCATAGCAATCAGCCCCAGCATTTT. Translated: CASREGRHSNQPQHF.

J is TRBJ2-5 and V is TRBV19; TRBD2 matches 12 bases. CDR3 length equals 15 residues. Germline V gene lookup returns CDR1 LNHDA and CDR2 SQIVND (reference sequence). V gave up 5 bases and J gave up 2 bases; unmatched junction bases: 3. CDR3 sequence: CASSRGLAGQETQYF. The CDR3 nucleotides read TGTGCCAGTAGTCGGGGACTAGCGGGTCAAGAGACCCAGTACTTC.

The chain joins TRBV28 to TRBJ2-1, with D perhaps TRBD2 (6 bases). CDR3 length: 13 amino acids. The germline gives CDR1 MDHEN, CDR2 SYDVKM. V shed 5 bases and J shed 6 bases, with 11 bases lying between them. This CDR3 is CASSPHGGNEQFF. CDR3 bases: TGTGCCAGCAGTCCCCACGGGGGCAATGAGCAGTTCTTC. The full variable domain, its missing parts supplied by reference TRBV28 and TRBJ2-1, is DVKVTQSSRYLVKRTGEKVFLECVQDMDHENMFWYRQDPGLGLRLIYFSYDVKMKEKGDIPEGYSVSREKKERFSLILESASTNQTSMYLCASSPHGGNEQFFGPGTRLTVL.

The CDR3 loop is CAWTPAWGNSPLHF. CDR3 bases: TGTGCCTGGACGCCCGCGTGGGGGAATTCACCCCTCCACTTT. The chain employs TRBV30 and TRBJ1-6; a possible D gene is TRBD1 (5 bases). The germline V gene has CDR1 GTSNPN and CDR2 SVGIG (reference sequence). The CDR3 has 14 amino acids. Trimming shortened V by 4 bases and J by 7 bases, and 14 bases separated the two germline ends.

The rearrangement joins TRBV7-6 to TRBJ2-1; 10 bases fit TRBD2. V was pared by 8 bases and J by 0 bases, with 13 bases of the junction left unmatched. The CDR3 runs to 18 residues. Germline values: CDR1 SGHVS, CDR2 FNYEAQ. In DNA form, the CDR3 reads TGTGCCAGCGCTCAAAAGGAAAGCGGGAGGGGCTCCTACAATGAGCAGTTCTTC. Protein product: CASAQKESGRGSYNEQFF.

This chain links TRBV2 with TRBJ2-1; D gene uncertain. The CDR3 consists of 11 residues. The germline gives CDR1 SNHLY, CDR2 FYNNEI. V gave up 8 bases and J gave up 4 bases, with 6 bases separating them. The CDR3 loop reads CASQEYNEQFF. The CDR3 DNA follows: TGTGCCAGCCAGGAGTACAATGAGCAGTTCTTC.

The V and J genes are TRBV7-6 and TRBJ2-5; 7 bases are a match to TRBD2. The CDR3 extends over 17 amino acids. V lost 5 bases, J lost 5 bases, and 17 bases stayed unmatched. Germline-derived CDR1 and CDR2 are SGHVS and FNYEAQ. DNA for the CDR3: TGTGCCAGCAGCCCCTCGAGGGCGGGGGTCCCCGGGGAGACCCAGTACTTC. Its protein product is CASSPSRAGVPGETQYF.

This chain joins TRBV15 and TRBJ2-5, with D uncertain. CDR3 length: 12 residues. Trimming removed 5 bases from V and 2 bases from J, with 6 bases in between. The germline V gene has CDR1 LNHNV and CDR2 YYDKDF (reference sequence). CDR3: CATSGVQETQYF. In nucleotides, the CDR3 is TGTGCCACCAGCGGAGTTCAAGAGACCCAGTACTTC.

CDR3 sequence: CASSLYGTPGDEQFF. CDR3 nucleotide sequence: TGTGCCAGCAGTTTATACGGGACCCCCGGAGATGAGCAGTTCTTC. The J gene is TRBJ2-1, the V gene TRBV27; D may match TRBD1 or TRBD2 (5 bases each). CDR1 is MNHEY and CDR2 is SMNVEV in the germline V gene (reference sequence). The CDR3 is made up of 15 amino acids. Between the trimmed V and J ends, which lost 1 base and 8 bases, there was a span of 15 bases.